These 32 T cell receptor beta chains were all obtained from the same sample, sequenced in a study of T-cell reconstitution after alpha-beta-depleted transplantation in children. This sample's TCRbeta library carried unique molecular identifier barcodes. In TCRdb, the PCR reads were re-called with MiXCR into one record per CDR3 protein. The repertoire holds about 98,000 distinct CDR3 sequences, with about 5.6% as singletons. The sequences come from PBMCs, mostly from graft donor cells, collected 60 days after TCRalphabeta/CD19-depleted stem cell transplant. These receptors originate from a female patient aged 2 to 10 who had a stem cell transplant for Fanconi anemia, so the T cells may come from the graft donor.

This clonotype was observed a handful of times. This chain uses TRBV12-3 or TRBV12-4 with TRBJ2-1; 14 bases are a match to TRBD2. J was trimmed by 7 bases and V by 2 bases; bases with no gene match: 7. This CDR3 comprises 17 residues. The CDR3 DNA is TGTGCCAGCAGTTTAACCGGGACTAGCGGGAGTAGGAATGAGCAGTTCTTC. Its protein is CASSLTGTSGSRNEQFF.

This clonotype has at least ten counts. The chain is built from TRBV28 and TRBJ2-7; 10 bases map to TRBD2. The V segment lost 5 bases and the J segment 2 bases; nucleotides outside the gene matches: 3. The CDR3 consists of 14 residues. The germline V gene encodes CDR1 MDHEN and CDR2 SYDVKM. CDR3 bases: TGTGCCAGCAGTCTCCTAGCGGGAGCCTACGAGCAGTACTTC. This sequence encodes CASSLLAGAYEQYF.

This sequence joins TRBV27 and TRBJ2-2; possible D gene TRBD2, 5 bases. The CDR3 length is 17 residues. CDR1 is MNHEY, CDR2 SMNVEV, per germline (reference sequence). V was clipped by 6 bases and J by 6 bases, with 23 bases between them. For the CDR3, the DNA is TGTGCCAGCAGATGGGCGGGTCCATTCGGGGTTGCCGGGGAGCTGTTTTTT. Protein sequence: CASRWAGPFGVAGELFF.

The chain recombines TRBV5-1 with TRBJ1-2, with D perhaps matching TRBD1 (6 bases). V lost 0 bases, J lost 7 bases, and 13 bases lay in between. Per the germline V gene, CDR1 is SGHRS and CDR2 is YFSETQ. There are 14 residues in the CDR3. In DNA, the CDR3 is TGCGCCAGCAGCTTGGAAACAGGGCTAGGTGGCTACACCTTC. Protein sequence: CASSLETGLGGYTF.

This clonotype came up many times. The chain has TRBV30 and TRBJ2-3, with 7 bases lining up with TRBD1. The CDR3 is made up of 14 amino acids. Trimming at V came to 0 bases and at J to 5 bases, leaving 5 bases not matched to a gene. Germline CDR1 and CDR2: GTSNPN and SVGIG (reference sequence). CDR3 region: CAWSVSWDRDTQYF. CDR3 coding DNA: TGTGCCTGGAGTGTATCTTGGGACAGAGATACGCAGTATTTT.

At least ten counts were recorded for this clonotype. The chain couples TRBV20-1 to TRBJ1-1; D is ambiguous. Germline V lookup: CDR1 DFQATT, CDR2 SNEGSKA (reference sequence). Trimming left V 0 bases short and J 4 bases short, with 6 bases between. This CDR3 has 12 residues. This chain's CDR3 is CSAREPRTEAFF. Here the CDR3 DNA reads TGCAGTGCTAGAGAACCTCGCACTGAAGCTTTCTTT.

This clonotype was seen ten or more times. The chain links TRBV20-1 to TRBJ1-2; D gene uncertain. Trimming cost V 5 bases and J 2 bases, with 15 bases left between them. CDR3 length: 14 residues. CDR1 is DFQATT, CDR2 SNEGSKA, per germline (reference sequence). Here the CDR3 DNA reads TGCAGTGCTGTGACTGGATTAATAAACTATGGCTACACCTTC. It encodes CSAVTGLINYGYTF.

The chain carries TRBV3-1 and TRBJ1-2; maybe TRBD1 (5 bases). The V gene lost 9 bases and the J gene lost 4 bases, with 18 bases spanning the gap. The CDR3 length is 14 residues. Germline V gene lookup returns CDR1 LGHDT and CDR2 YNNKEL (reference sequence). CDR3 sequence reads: CASSPRGGGYGYTF. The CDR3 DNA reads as TGTGCCAGTTCCCCCCGCGGGGGGGGCTATGGCTACACCTTC.

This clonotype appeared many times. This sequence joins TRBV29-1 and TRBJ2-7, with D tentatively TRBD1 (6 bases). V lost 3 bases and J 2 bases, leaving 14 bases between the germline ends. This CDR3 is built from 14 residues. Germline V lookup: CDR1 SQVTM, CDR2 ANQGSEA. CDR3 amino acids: CSVESRGPPYEQYF. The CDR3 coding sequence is TGCAGCGTTGAGTCCAGGGGTCCTCCCTACGAGCAGTACTTC.

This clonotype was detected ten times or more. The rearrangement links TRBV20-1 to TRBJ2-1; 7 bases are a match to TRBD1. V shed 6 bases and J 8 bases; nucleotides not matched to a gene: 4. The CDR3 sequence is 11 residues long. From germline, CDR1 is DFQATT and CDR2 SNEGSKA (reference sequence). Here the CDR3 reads CSAAGTDEQFF. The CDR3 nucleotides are TGCAGTGCCGCCGGGACAGATGAGCAGTTCTTC.

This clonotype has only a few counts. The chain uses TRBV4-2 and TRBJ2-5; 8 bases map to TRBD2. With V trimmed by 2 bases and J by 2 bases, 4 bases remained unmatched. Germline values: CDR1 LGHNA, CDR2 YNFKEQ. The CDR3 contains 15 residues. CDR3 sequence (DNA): TGTGCCAGCAGCCAATTAGCGGGGAGACAAGAGACCCAGTACTTC. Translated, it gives CASSQLAGRQETQYF.

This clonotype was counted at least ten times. The CDR3: CASSFPGQGNGELFF. CDR3 in DNA: TGCGCCAGCAGCTTCCCGGGACAGGGAAACGGGGAGCTGTTTTTT. The rearrangement uses TRBV5-1 and TRBJ2-2, with 9 bases identical to TRBD1. CDR3 length equals 15 residues. CDR1 is SGHRS and CDR2 is YFSETQ in the germline V gene. The ends lost 2 bases at V and 7 bases at J; junction bases unmatched: 6.

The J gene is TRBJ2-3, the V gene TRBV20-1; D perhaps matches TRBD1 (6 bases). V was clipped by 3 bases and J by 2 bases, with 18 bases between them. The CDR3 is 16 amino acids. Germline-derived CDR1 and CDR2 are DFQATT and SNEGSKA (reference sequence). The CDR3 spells CSARTDSKAYTDTQYF. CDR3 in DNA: TGCAGTGCTAGGACGGACAGCAAGGCCTACACAGATACGCAGTATTTT.

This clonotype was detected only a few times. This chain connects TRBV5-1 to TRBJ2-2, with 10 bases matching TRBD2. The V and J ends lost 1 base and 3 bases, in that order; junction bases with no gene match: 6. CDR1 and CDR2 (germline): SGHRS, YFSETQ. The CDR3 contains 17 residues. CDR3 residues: CASSLRPLAGYTGELFF. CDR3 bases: TGCGCCAGCAGCTTGAGGCCACTAGCGGGATACACCGGGGAGCTGTTTTTT. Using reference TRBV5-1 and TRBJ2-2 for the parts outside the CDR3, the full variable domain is KAGVTQTPRYLIKTRGQQVTLSCSPISGHRSVSWYQQTPGQGLQFLFEYFSETQRNKGNFPGRFSGRQFSNSRSEMNVSTLELGDSALYLCASSLRPLAGYTGELFFGEGSRLTVL.

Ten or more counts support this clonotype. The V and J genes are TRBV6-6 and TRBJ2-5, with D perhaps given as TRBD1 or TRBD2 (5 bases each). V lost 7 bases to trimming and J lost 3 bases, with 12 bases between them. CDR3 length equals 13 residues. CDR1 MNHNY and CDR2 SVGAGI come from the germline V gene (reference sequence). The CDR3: CASTARDEETQYF. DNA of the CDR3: TGTGCCAGCACCGCCCGGGACGAAGAGACCCAGTACTTC.

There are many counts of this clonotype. The CDR3 sequence: CASSLGTSVEQFF. CDR3 DNA sequence: TGTGCCAGCAGCCTCGGGACTAGTGTGGAGCAGTTCTTC. The chain carries TRBV4-2 and TRBJ2-1; 8 positions match TRBD2. Germline V gives CDR1 LGHNA, CDR2 YNFKEQ. The CDR3 loop spans 13 amino acids. V lost 4 bases, J lost 10 bases, and 6 bases stayed unmatched.

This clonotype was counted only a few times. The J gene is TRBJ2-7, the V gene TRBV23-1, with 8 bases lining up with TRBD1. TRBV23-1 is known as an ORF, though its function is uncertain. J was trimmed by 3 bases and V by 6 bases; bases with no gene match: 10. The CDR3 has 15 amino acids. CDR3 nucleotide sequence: TGCGCCAGCAGCCCGGACCGGGACAGGCTCTACGAGCAGTACTTC. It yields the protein CASSPDRDRLYEQYF.

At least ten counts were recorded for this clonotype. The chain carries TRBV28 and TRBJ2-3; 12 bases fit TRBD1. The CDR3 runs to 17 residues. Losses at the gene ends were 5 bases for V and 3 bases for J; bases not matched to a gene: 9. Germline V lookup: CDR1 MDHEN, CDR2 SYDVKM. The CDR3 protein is CASSTPAGQGATDTQYF. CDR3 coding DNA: TGTGCCAGCAGTACTCCGGCGGGACAGGGGGCAACAGATACGCAGTATTTT.

CDR3 in DNA: TGTGCCAGCAGCTTCGTAGCGGGTCCAAACTACAATGAGCAGTTCTTC. Translating it yields CASSFVAGPNYNEQFF. This chain joins TRBV5-6 and TRBJ2-1; 7 nucleotides align to TRBD2. CDR3 length: 16 residues. Per germline, CDR1 SGHDT and CDR2 YYEEEE. Trimming took 2 bases from V and 3 from J; bases not matched to a gene: 8.

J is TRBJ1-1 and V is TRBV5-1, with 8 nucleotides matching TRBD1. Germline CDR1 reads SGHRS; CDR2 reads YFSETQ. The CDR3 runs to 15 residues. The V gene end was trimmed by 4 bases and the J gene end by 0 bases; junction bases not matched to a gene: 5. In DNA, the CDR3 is TGCGCCAGCAGCCCAAGGACAGGGATGAACACTGAAGCTTTCTTT. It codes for CASSPRTGMNTEAFF.

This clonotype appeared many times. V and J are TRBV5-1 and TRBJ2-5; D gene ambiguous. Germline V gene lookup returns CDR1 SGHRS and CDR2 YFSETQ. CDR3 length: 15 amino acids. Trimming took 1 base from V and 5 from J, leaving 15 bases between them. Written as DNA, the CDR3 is TGCGCCAGCAGCTTGTACTATACATACGACGAGACCCAGTACTTC. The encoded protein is CASSLYYTYDETQYF.

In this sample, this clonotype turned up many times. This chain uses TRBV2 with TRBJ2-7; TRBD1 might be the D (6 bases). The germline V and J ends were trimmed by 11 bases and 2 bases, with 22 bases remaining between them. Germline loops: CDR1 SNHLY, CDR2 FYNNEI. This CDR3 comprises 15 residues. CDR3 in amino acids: CALREAQDRAYEQYF. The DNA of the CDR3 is TGTGCCCTCCGTGAGGCCCAGGACAGAGCCTACGAGCAGTACTTC.

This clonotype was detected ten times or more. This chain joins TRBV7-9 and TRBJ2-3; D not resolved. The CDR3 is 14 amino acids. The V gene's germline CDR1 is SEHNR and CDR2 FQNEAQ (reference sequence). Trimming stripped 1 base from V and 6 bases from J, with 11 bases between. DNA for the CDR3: TGTGCCAGCAGCTTAGAGTTCCCTGGGGATACGCAGTATTTT. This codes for CASSLEFPGDTQYF. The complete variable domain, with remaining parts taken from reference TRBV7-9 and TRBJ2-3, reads DTGVSQNPRHKITKRGQNVTFRCDPISEHNRLYWYRQTLGQGPEFLTYFQNEAQLEKSRLLSDRFSAERPKGSFSTLEIQRTEQGDSAMYLCASSLEFPGDTQYFGPGTRLTVL.

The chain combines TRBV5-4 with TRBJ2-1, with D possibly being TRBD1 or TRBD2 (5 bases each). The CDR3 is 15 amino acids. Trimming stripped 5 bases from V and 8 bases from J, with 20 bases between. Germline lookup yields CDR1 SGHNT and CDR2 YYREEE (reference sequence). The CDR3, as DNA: TGTGCCAGCAGACAAGATAGGGACGGGCGGGATGAGCAGTTCTTC. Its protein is CASRQDRDGRDEQFF.

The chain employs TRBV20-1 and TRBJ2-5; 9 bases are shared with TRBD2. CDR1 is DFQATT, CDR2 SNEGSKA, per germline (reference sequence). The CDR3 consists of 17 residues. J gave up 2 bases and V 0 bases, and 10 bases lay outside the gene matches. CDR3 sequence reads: CSARDGWRAGGQETQYF. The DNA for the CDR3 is TGCAGTGCTAGAGATGGTTGGAGGGCGGGGGGGCAAGAGACCCAGTACTTC.

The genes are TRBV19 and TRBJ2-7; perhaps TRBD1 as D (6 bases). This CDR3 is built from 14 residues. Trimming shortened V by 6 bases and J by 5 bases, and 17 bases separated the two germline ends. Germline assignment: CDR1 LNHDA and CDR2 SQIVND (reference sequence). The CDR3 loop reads CASRTGLPDDEQYF. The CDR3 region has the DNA TGTGCCAGTAGAACAGGGCTTCCCGATGACGAGCAGTACTTC. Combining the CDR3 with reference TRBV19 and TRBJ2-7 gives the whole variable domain DGGITQSPKYLFRKEGQNVTLSCEQNLNHDAMYWYRQDPGQGLRLIYYSQIVNDFQKGDIAEGYSVSREKKESFPLTVTSAQKNPTAFYLCASRTGLPDDEQYFGPGTRLTVT.

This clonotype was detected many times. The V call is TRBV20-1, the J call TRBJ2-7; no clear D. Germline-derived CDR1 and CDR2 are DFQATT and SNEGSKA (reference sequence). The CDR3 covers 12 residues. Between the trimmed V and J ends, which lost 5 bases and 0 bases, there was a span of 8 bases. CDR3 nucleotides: TGCAGTGCTGGGCTGGACTCCTACGAGCAGTACTTC. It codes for CSAGLDSYEQYF.

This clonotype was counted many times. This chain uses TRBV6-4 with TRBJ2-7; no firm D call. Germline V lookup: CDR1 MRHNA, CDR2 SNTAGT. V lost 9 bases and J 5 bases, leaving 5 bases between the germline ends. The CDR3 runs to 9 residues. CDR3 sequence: CARIDEQYF. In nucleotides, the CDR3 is TGTGCCAGGATAGACGAGCAGTACTTC.

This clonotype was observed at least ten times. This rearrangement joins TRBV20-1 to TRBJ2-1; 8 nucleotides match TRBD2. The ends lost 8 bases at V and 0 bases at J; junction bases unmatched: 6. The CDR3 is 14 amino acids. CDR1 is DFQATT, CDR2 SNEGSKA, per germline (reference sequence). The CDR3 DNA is TGCAGTTCCCCGAGCGGGAGCTCCTACAATGAGCAGTTCTTC. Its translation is CSSPSGSSYNEQFF.

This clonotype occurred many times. In DNA form, the CDR3 reads TGTGCCAGCAGCCTAGATCCATTTACCACCTACAATGAGCAGTTCTTC. This encodes CASSLDPFTTYNEQFF. The chain uses TRBV7-3 and TRBJ2-1; D is undetermined. This CDR3 is 16 amino acids long. Germline values: CDR1 SGHTA, CDR2 FQGTGA. Trimming shortened V by 5 bases and J by 2 bases, and 16 bases separated the two germline ends.

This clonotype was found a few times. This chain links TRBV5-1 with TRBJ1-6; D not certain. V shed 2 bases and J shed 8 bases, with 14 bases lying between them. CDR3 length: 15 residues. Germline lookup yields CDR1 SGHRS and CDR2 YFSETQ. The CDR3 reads CASSFLSETDSPLHF. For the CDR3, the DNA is TGCGCCAGCAGCTTTCTATCAGAAACGGATTCACCCCTCCACTTT. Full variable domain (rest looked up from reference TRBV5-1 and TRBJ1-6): KAGVTQTPRYLIKTRGQQVTLSCSPISGHRSVSWYQQTPGQGLQFLFEYFSETQRNKGNFPGRFSGRQFSNSRSEMNVSTLELGDSALYLCASSFLSETDSPLHFGNGTRLTVT.

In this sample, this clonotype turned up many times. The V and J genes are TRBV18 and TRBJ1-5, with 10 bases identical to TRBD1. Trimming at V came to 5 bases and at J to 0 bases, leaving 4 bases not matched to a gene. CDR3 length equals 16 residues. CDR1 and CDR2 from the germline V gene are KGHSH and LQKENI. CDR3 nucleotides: TGTGCCAGCTCAGCGGGACAGGGGTCTAGCAATCAGCCCCAGCATTTT. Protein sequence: CASSAGQGSSNQPQHF. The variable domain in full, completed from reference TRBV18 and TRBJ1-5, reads NAGVMQNPRHLVRRRGQEARLRCSPMKGHSHVYWYRQLPEEGLKFMVYLQKENIIDESGMPKERFSAEFPKEGPSILRIQQVVRGDSAAYFCASSAGQGSSNQPQHFGDGTRLSIL.